This T cell receptor beta chain was obtained from a study of cytomegalovirus exposure and HLA in healthy donors. As for this clone: Its target is unknown.

This CDR3 spans 13 amino acids. Looked up from germline, CDR1 is SNHLY and CDR2 is FYNNEI. Trimming pared 7 bases from V and 4 bases from J, leaving 13 bases between. General observations from the study: Within a later analysis, the majority of CMV-associated TCR beta chains appeared HLA-restricted. A few chains tied to CMV proved CMV antigen-specific in vitro. Further analysis, carried out later, found HLA-associated TCR beta chains more clonally expanded than equally common other chains. In an earlier analysis, in about 530 donors, most V segments appeared productive either ~87% or ~30% of the time.

Primers included in the PCR were 60 Vbeta and 13 Jbeta primers. Clones were read by immunoSEQ multiplex PCR, and TCRdb kept only the in-frame ones, dropping some. This sample carries approximately 140,000 clones, 70% to 80% of them seen once, and the ten largest clones take roughly 3.4%. The chain couples TRBV2 to TRBJ1-2; perhaps TRBD1 as D (6 bases). The source of this sequence is a human donor in good health. Sequenced input: PBMCs. The CDR3 DNA reads as TGTGCCAGCAAGGGGGTGGGGGTCTATGGCTACACCTTC. Its translation is CASKGVGVYGYTF. The variable domain in full, with the rest retrieved from reference TRBV2 and TRBJ1-2, is EPEVTQTPSHQVTQMGQEVILRCVPISNHLYFYWYRQILGQKVEFLVSFYNNEISEKSEIFDDQFSVERPDGSNFTLKIRSTKLEDSAMYFCASKGVGVYGYTFGSGTRLTVV.